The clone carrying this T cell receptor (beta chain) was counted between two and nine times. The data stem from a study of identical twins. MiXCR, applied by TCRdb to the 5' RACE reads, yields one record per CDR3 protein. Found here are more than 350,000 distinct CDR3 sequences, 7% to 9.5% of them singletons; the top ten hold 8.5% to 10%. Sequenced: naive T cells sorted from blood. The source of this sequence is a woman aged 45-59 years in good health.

The CDR3 sequence is CAGRVGPGLQETQYF. CDR3 nucleotide sequence: TGTGCCGGCCGGGTCGGACCAGGCCTCCAAGAGACCCAGTACTTC. The chain carries TRBV30 and TRBJ2-5; D is unresolved. V was shortened by 8 bases and J by 1 base, with 20 bases between the two germline ends. Germline lookup yields CDR1 GTSNPN and CDR2 SVGIG (reference sequence). The CDR3 has 15 residues.